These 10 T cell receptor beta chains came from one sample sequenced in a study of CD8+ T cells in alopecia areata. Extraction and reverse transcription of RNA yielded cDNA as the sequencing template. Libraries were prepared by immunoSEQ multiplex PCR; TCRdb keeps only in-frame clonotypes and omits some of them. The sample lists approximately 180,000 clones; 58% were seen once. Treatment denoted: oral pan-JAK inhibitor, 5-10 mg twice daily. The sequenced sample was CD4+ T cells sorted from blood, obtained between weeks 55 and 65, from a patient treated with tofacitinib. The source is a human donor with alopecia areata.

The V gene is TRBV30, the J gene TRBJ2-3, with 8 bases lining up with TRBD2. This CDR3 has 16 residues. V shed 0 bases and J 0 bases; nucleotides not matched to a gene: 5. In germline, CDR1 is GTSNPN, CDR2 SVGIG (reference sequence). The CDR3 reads CAWSVSGGGSTDTQYF. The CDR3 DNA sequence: TGTGCCTGGAGTGTTTCCGGCGGGGGGAGCACAGATACGCAGTATTTT.

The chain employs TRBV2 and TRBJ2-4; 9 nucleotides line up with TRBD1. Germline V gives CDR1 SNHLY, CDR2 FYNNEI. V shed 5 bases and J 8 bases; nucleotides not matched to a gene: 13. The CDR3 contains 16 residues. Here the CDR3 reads CASSLPQGARTDIQYF. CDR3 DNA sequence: TGTGCCAGCAGTTTACCACAGGGGGCGAGAACGGACATTCAGTACTTC.

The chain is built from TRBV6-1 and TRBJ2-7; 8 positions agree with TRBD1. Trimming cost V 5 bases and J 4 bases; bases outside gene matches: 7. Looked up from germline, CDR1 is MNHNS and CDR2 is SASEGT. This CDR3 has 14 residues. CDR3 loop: CASSTAGTGYEQYF. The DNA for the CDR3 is TGTGCCAGCAGTACGGCCGGGACAGGTTACGAGCAGTACTTC.

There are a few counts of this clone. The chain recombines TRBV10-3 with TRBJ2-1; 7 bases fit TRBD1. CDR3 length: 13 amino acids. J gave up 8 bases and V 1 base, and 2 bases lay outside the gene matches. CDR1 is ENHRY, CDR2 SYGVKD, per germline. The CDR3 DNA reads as TGTGCCATCAGTGAGTACAGGGGCGATGAGCAGTTCTTC. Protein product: CAISEYRGDEQFF.

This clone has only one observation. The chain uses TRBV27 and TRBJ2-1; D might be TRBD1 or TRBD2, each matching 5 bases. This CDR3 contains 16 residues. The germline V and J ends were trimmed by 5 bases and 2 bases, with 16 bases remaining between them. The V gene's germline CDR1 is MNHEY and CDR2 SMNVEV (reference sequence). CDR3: CASSIPGMTAYNEQFF. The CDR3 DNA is TGTGCCAGCAGTATCCCCGGGATGACAGCCTACAATGAGCAGTTCTTC.

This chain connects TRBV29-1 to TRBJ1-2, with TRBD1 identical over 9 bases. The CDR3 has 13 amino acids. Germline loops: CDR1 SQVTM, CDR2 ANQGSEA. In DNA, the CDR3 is TGCACCGGAAAGACAGGGGGTATTGATGGCTACACCTTC. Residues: CTGKTGGIDGYTF.

CDR3 sequence reads: CASSALPGQFF. The CDR3 coding sequence is TGTGCCAGCAGTGCATTACCGGGTCAGTTCTTC. V gene TRBV2 combines with J gene TRBJ2-1; D uncertain. The CDR3 has 11 residues. V was pared by 4 bases and J by 13 bases, with 11 bases between. Looked up from germline, CDR1 is SNHLY and CDR2 is FYNNEI.

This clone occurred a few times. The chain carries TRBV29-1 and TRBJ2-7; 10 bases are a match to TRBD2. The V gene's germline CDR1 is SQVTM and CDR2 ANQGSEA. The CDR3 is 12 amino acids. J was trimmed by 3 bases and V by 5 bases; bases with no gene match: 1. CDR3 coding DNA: TGCAGCGTTCCTAGCGGGGGCTACGAGCAGTACTTC. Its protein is CSVPSGGYEQYF.

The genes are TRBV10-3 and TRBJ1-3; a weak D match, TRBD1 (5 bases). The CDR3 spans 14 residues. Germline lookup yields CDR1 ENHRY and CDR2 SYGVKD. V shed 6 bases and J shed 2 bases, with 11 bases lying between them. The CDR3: CAIRTEGTGNTIYF. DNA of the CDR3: TGTGCCATCAGGACCGAGGGGACTGGAAACACCATATATTTT.

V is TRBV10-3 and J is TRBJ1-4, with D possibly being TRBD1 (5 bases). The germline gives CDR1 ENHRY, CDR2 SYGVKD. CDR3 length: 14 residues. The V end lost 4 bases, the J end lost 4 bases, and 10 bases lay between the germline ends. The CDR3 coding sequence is TGTGCCATCAGTGCTTCGGGGGGTAATGAAAAACTGTTTTTT. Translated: CAISASGGNEKLFF.